The clone carrying this T cell receptor beta chain appeared once. As yet, its antigen is unknown. Primers for the PCR totalled 60 Vbeta and 13 Jbeta. Clones were read by immunoSEQ multiplex PCR, and TCRdb kept only the in-frame ones, dropping some. The sample includes under 150,000 clones, about 75% of them seen just once. The data stem from a study of cytomegalovirus exposure and HLA in healthy donors. About the research overall: Samples from HLA-typed donors yielded about 85 million unique TCRs in an early data release. Study outcomes and limitations: When a later analysis was performed, an Asian-associated ancestry cluster reportedly had fewer N-insertions than the approximately 690-donor mean. Published work reported that the classifier diagnosed cytomegalovirus status with high specificity and sensitivity. CMV serostatus stood as the only immune exposure information on hand.

CDR1 and CDR2 (germline): SNHLY, FYNNEI. Unmatched junction bases numbered 4, after V lost 2 bases and J lost 4 bases. The CDR3 is made up of 14 amino acids. The clonotype was recovered from a woman between 35 and 50 years old in good health and CMV-seronegative. The chain is built from TRBV2 and TRBJ1-2; TRBD1 aligns across 7 bases. Source material: PBMCs. Written as DNA, the CDR3 is TGTGCCAGCAGTGAACAGGACAGGCTCTATGGCTACACCTTC. Its translation is CASSEQDRLYGYTF. The full variable domain, completed using reference TRBV2 and TRBJ1-2, is EPEVTQTPSHQVTQMGQEVILRCVPISNHLYFYWYRQILGQKVEFLVSFYNNEISEKSEIFDDQFSVERPDGSNFTLKIRSTKLEDSAMYFCASSEQDRLYGYTFGSGTRLTVV.